Given below is one TCR beta chain in context. V was clipped by 5 bases and J by 0 bases, with 16 bases between them. The CDR3 extends over 16 amino acids. Germline values: CDR1 LNHDA, CDR2 SQIVND (reference sequence). The sample is drawn from a study of technical replicates of blood from a handful of donors. Assay used: immunoSEQ multiplex PCR; TCRdb lists only in-frame clones, some missing. The sample has over 60,000 clones, under 90% seen once. Sequencing was carried out using PBMCs. This receptor was obtained from a human donor in good health. Some clones in this sample may be carry-over from other donors' samples. The chain links TRBV19 to TRBJ1-1; D is perhaps TRBD1 (6 bases). The CDR3, as DNA: TGTGCCAGTAGTGGGGGCTATGGACACGTGAACACTGAAGCTTTCTTT. It encodes CASSGGYGHVNTEAFF.